This entry lists 21 T cell receptor beta chains sequenced from one sample in a study of graft-versus-host responses after intestinal transplantation. No antigen has been assigned to these receptors. The assay was immunoSEQ multiplex PCR, and TCRdb's table has in-frame clones only and misses some. The sample records about 120,000 clones, about 92% being singletons. The specimen comprised unstimulated CD8+ T cells sorted from spleen or lymph node cells, sampled before transplant. These receptors were collected from a human donor who was the organ donor for an intestinal transplant.

The V gene is TRBV2, the J gene TRBJ2-6, with D possibly being TRBD1 (6 bases). Per germline, CDR1 SNHLY and CDR2 FYNNEI. CDR3 length: 15 amino acids. The V and J ends lost 4 bases and 1 base respectively, with 8 bases between them. This CDR3 reads CASSVGQSGANVLTF. The DNA of the CDR3 is TGTGCCAGCAGTGTCGGACAGTCTGGGGCCAACGTCCTGACTTTC.

CDR3 region: CAWSVPSDRGEAYGYTF. The CDR3 bases are TGTGCCTGGAGTGTCCCATCGGACAGGGGAGAGGCCTATGGCTACACCTTC. The J gene is TRBJ1-2, the V gene TRBV30, with 9 nucleotides matching TRBD1. This CDR3 region has 17 residues. CDR1 is GTSNPN, CDR2 SVGIG, per germline (reference sequence). V shed 0 bases, J shed 4 bases, and the junction held 12 bases outside the gene matches.

The rearrangement joins TRBV2 to TRBJ1-2, with a weak D call TRBD1 (6 bases). The CDR3 spans 13 residues. V was cut by 10 bases and J by 6 bases, with 18 bases left in between. CDR1 and CDR2 from the germline V gene are SNHLY and FYNNEI. The DNA for the CDR3 is TGTGCCAACCTTCCGTACAGGGCCGATGGCTACACCTTC. Residues: CANLPYRADGYTF.

About this clone: The sample has other DNA sequences that encode this CDR3 too. The genes are TRBV2 and TRBJ1-3; TRBD1 matches 9 bases. The CDR3 is 20 amino acids. Germline CDR1 reads SNHLY; CDR2 reads FYNNEI. The V segment lost 6 bases and the J segment 0 bases; nucleotides outside the gene matches: 18. In nucleotides, the CDR3 is TGTGCCAGCAGCCAAATTGGGGACAGGGTCCACACCAACTCTGGAAACACCATATATTTT. This translates into CASSQIGDRVHTNSGNTIYF.

The chain recombines TRBV27 with TRBJ1-2; TRBD1 is a possible D gene (5 bases). V lost 0 bases, J lost 4 bases, and 12 bases lay in between. CDR3 size: 15 residues. Germline V CDR1 and CDR2: MNHEY, SMNVEV (reference sequence). The CDR3: CASSLSIGTVYGYTF. CDR3 in DNA: TGTGCCAGCAGTTTATCCATCGGGACGGTCTATGGCTACACCTTC.

This chain connects TRBV29-1 to TRBJ1-1; 7 bases map to TRBD1. J was trimmed by 1 base and V by 8 bases; bases with no gene match: 10. Germline CDR1 and CDR2: SQVTM and ANQGSEA. The CDR3 spans 14 residues. In DNA form, the CDR3 reads TGCAGCCGACAGGGTCGGCGTCCGAACACTGAAGCTTTCTTT. Amino acid sequence: CSRQGRRPNTEAFF. Based on the CDR3 plus reference TRBV29-1 and TRBJ1-1, the full variable domain is SAVISQKPSRDICQRGTSLTIQCQVDSQVTMMFWYRQQPGQSLTLIATANQGSEATYESGFVIDKFPISRPNLTFSTLTVSNMSPEDSSIYLCSRQGRRPNTEAFFGQGTRLTVV.

The chain is built from TRBV4-1 and TRBJ2-7; the match to TRBD2 covers 8 bases. This CDR3 contains 15 residues. Trimming removed 0 bases from V and 4 bases from J; junction bases left unmatched: 5. Germline CDR1 and CDR2: MGHRA and YSYEKL. CDR3 sequence reads: CASSQDSGGLYEQYF. The CDR3 DNA reads as TGCGCCAGCAGCCAAGATTCGGGAGGGTTGTACGAGCAGTACTTC.

The gene calls are TRBV10-3 and TRBJ2-5; 10 bases fit TRBD2. The J call may be in error: the DNA end matches TRBJ2-7 better. Looked up from germline, CDR1 is ENHRY and CDR2 is SYGVKD. This CDR3 is 15 amino acids long. CDR3 coding DNA: TGTGCCATCAGGGCCGGACTAGCGGAGACGTACGAGCAGTACTTC. The encoded protein is CAIRAGLAETYEQYF.

This chain joins TRBV4-3 and TRBJ2-1; TRBD2 matches 7 bases. Germline values: CDR1 LGHNA, CDR2 YSLEER. V trimming: 2 bases; J trimming: 8 bases; junction bases outside the gene matches: 6. The CDR3 runs to 14 residues. The CDR3 spells CASSQSVAGDEQFF. Here the CDR3 DNA reads TGCGCCAGCAGCCAAAGCGTGGCGGGAGATGAGCAGTTCTTC.

This chain uses TRBV6-5 with TRBJ2-2; TRBD1 matches at 7 bases. V gave up 2 bases and J gave up 5 bases; unmatched junction bases: 8. The germline V gene has CDR1 MNHEY and CDR2 SVGAGI. The CDR3 contains 16 residues. In DNA, the CDR3 is TGTGCCAGCAGTTACCCGCCAGGGGGATCTACCGGGGAGCTGTTTTTT. This sequence encodes CASSYPPGGSTGELFF.

The chain links TRBV30 to TRBJ2-3, with 7 bases aligning to TRBD1. V shed 2 bases, J shed 2 bases, and the junction held 4 bases outside the gene matches. Germline-derived CDR1 and CDR2 are GTSNPN and SVGIG (reference sequence). The CDR3 extends over 14 amino acids. The CDR3 here is CAWSLTGYTDTQYF. CDR3 nucleotide sequence: TGTGCCTGGAGTTTGACAGGGTACACAGATACGCAGTATTTT.

V is TRBV15 and J is TRBJ1-4, with 9 bases fitting TRBD1. J lost 4 bases, V lost 3 bases, and 3 bases had no gene match. Per germline, CDR1 LNHNV and CDR2 YYDKDF (reference sequence). This CDR3 has 15 residues. CDR3 nucleotide sequence: TGTGCCACCAGCAGGGGACAGGGCTTTAATGAAAAACTGTTTTTT. Protein: CATSRGQGFNEKLFF.

The rearrangement uses TRBV11-2 and TRBJ2-7, with D tentatively TRBD1 or TRBD2 (5 bases each). V dropped 5 bases and J dropped 6 bases, with 20 bases sitting between them. CDR1 is SGHAT and CDR2 is FQNNGV in the germline V gene. The CDR3 has 15 residues. The DNA of the CDR3 is TGTGCCAGCAGCACTACCGGGACGGCCCTTTCCGAGCAGTACTTC. Translated: CASSTTGTALSEQYF.

This clone was seen only once. J is TRBJ2-1 and V is TRBV6-5; 7 bases fit TRBD2. This CDR3 region has 15 residues. The germline V gene encodes CDR1 MNHEY and CDR2 SVGAGI. J gave up 4 bases and V 8 bases, and 11 bases lay outside the gene matches. CDR3 nucleotide sequence: TGTGCCAGCGGAACCTTAGCGGGTCGATACAATGAGCAGTTCTTC. It encodes CASGTLAGRYNEQFF.

The chain couples TRBV19 to TRBJ2-1; TRBD2 matches at 7 bases. The CDR3 has 11 residues. The germline V gene encodes CDR1 LNHDA and CDR2 SQIVND (reference sequence). V dropped 3 bases and J dropped 10; count of bases not matched to a gene: 0. CDR3 sequence (DNA): TGTGCCAGTAGTATGGGACTAGAGCAGTTCTTC. It specifies CASSMGLEQFF.

V usage is TRBV23-1 and J usage is TRBJ1-3; 8 bases map to TRBD1. TRBV23-1 is an ORF; its function is uncertain. The junction had 5 bases not matched to a gene; V was cut back by 0 bases and J by 1 base. This CDR3 comprises 17 residues. CDR3 sequence (DNA): TGCGCCAGCAGTCAATCGCAGGGGGCTAGGTCTGGAAACACCATATATTTT. It codes for CASSQSQGARSGNTIYF.

The chain couples TRBV7-9 to TRBJ1-1; no definite D call. The V gene lost 1 base and the J gene lost 0 bases, with 12 bases spanning the gap. Germline values: CDR1 SEHNR, CDR2 FQNEAQ (reference sequence). The CDR3 length is 16 residues. In nucleotides, the CDR3 is TGTGCCAGCAGCTTAGGGTCCAGATCCATGAACACTGAAGCTTTCTTT. This translates into CASSLGSRSMNTEAFF.

V and J are TRBV9 and TRBJ2-1; a possible D gene is TRBD1 (6 bases). Trimming shortened V by 5 bases and J by 0 bases, and 12 bases separated the two germline ends. CDR1 SGDLS and CDR2 YYNGEE come from the germline V gene. The CDR3 loop spans 15 amino acids. CDR3 bases: TGTGCCAGCAGTTTAGGGGGTGGCTCCTACAATGAGCAGTTCTTC. Protein product: CASSLGGGSYNEQFF.

CDR3 sequence (DNA): TGCGCCAGCAGCCCTCAAGTGAACACTGAAGCTTTCTTT. It yields the protein CASSPQVNTEAFF. This chain connects TRBV4-1 to TRBJ1-1; D is uncertain. Trimming took off 4 bases at V and 0 bases at J, with 6 bases between the two ends. The germline V gene has CDR1 MGHRA and CDR2 YSYEKL. The CDR3 length is 13 residues.

V usage is TRBV21-1 and J usage is TRBJ2-1. TRBV21-1 is shown as a pseudogene. The CDR3 covers 13 residues. In DNA, the CDR3 is TGTGCCAGCAGCAAAAAAGGTAACAATGAGCAGTTCTTC. Protein product: CASSKKGNNEQFF.

This chain joins TRBV5-1 and TRBJ1-2; D might be TRBD1 (5 bases). V lost 0 bases and J lost 6, with 9 bases in between. The CDR3 spans 13 residues. CDR1 SGHRS and CDR2 YFSETQ come from the germline V gene. Here the CDR3 reads CASSLAVTDGYTF. CDR3 nucleotide sequence: TGCGCCAGCAGCTTGGCCGTGACAGATGGCTACACCTTC. Together with reference TRBV5-1 and TRBJ1-2, the CDR3 gives the full variable domain: KAGVTQTPRYLIKTRGQQVTLSCSPISGHRSVSWYQQTPGQGLQFLFEYFSETQRNKGNFPGRFSGRQFSNSRSEMNVSTLELGDSALYLCASSLAVTDGYTFGSGTRLTVV.